Following are 27 T cell receptor beta chains from one sample sequenced in a study of post-analysis software for immune sequencing data. Study-wide results and limits: Patients used roughly five TRBV segments, including TRBV5-6, TRBV5-1 and TRBV20-1, more often than controls.

The TCR beta cDNA libraries carried unique molecular identifiers. Each CDR3 protein is one row after TCRdb ran MiXCR on the PCR reads. The table includes 350,000 to 450,000 distinct CDR3 sequences, approximately 39% detected once. These receptors have no known antigen. The sequenced sample was blood. All receptors derive from a girl aged 2 to 10 with multiple sclerosis.

V and J are TRBV28 and TRBJ1-4; D unresolved. Germline V gene lookup returns CDR1 MDHEN and CDR2 SYDVKM. The CDR3 totals 17 residues. The V gene lost 4 bases and the J gene lost 4 bases, with 19 bases spanning the gap. CDR3 protein: CASSSPAEGLLNEKLFF. In DNA, the CDR3 is TGTGCCAGCAGTTCGCCGGCCGAAGGGCTCCTTAATGAAAAACTGTTTTTT.

This clonotype was observed a handful of times. This chain links TRBV29-1 with TRBJ1-4; D not certain. In germline, CDR1 is SQVTM, CDR2 ANQGSEA. Trimming took 0 bases from V and 6 from J, leaving 11 bases between them. The CDR3 runs 14 residues. The CDR3 DNA follows: TGCAGCGTTGAAGATCCAGCAGGTCATGAAAAACTGTTTTTT. It codes for CSVEDPAGHEKLFF. Complete variable domain (other parts from reference TRBV29-1 and TRBJ1-4): SAVISQKPSRDICQRGTSLTIQCQVDSQVTMMFWYRQQPGQSLTLIATANQGSEATYESGFVIDKFPISRPNLTFSTLTVSNMSPEDSSIYLCSVEDPAGHEKLFFGSGTQLSVL.

Only a few counts were recorded for this clonotype. V gene TRBV7-3 combines with J gene TRBJ2-1; 7 bases are shared with TRBD2. With V trimmed by 4 bases and J by 9 bases, 6 bases remained unmatched. Germline V gives CDR1 SGHTA, CDR2 FQGTGA. The CDR3 contains 13 residues. CDR3 in DNA: TGTGCCAGCAGCTCGTCAGGGAGGGCTGAGCAGTTCTTC. This codes for CASSSSGRAEQFF. The complete variable domain, with remaining parts taken from reference TRBV7-3 and TRBJ2-1, reads GAGVSQTPSNKVTEKGKYVELRCDPISGHTALYWYRQSLGQGPEFLIYFQGTGAADDSGLPNDRFFAVRPEGSVSTLKIQRTERGDSAVYLCASSSSGRAEQFFGPGTRLTVL.

The rearrangement links TRBV12-3 or TRBV12-4 to TRBJ2-2, with D possibly TRBD1 on 6 matching bases. This CDR3 is 13 amino acids long. The V end lost 6 bases, the J end lost 5 bases, and 10 bases lay between the germline ends. The CDR3: CASRGTTTGELFF. The DNA for the CDR3 is TGTGCCAGCAGGGGGACAACAACCGGGGAGCTGTTTTTT.

The V call is TRBV28, the J call TRBJ2-7; D is uncertain. The CDR3 is made up of 13 amino acids. Per germline, CDR1 MDHEN and CDR2 SYDVKM. Trimming shortened V by 4 bases and J by 2 bases, and 9 bases separated the two germline ends. For the CDR3, the DNA is TGTGCCAGCAGTTCCGCCCCCCCCTACGAGCAGTACTTC. Amino acid sequence: CASSSAPPYEQYF.

This clonotype was counted a few times. The chain links TRBV6-5 to TRBJ2-4; 8 nucleotides align to TRBD1. The CDR3 consists of 14 residues. V was pared by 8 bases and J by 2 bases, with 5 bases of the junction left unmatched. Germline V lookup: CDR1 MNHEY, CDR2 SVGAGI. The CDR3 DNA is TGTGCCAGCGGACAGGGCGATCCCAAAAACATTCAGTACTTC. Translating it yields CASGQGDPKNIQYF.

CDR3 residues: CASSLVGGSGADTQYF. CDR3 nucleotide sequence: TGTGCCAGCTCCCTGGTTGGGGGAAGTGGTGCAGATACGCAGTATTTT. The V call is TRBV7-2, the J call TRBJ2-3, with D perhaps given as TRBD1 or TRBD2 (5 bases each). This CDR3 has 16 residues. Germline lookup yields CDR1 SGHTA and CDR2 FQGNSA. V was pared by 8 bases and J by 4 bases, with 22 bases between. The whole variable domain, remainder taken from reference TRBV7-2 and TRBJ2-3, is GAGVSQSPSNKVTEKGKDVELRCDPISGHTALYWYRQSLGQGLEFLIYFQGNSAPDKSGLPSDRFSAERTGGSVSTLTIQRTQQEDSAVYLCASSLVGGSGADTQYFGPGTRLTVL.

The chain uses TRBV6-5 and TRBJ1-2; D ambiguous. CDR3 length: 15 residues. Between the trimmed V and J ends, which lost 2 bases and 4 bases, there was a span of 14 bases. From germline, CDR1 is MNHEY and CDR2 SVGAGI. CDR3 in amino acids: CASSYIKAGIYGYTF. The CDR3 DNA reads TGTGCCAGCAGTTACATTAAGGCAGGCATCTATGGCTACACCTTC.

For this clonotype: One junction end does not reproduce the germline sequence, and a read error may be involved. The chain uses TRBV7-9 and TRBJ1-4, with TRBD1 as a possible D gene (5 bases). The CDR3 covers 15 residues. Germline values: CDR1 SEHNR, CDR2 FQNEAQ (reference sequence). CDR3 region: CASSQSAGPNEKRFF. The CDR3 region has the DNA TGTGCCAGCAGCCAAAGCGCAGGGCCTAATGAAAAACGGTTTTTT.

This clonotype has more than one count but fewer than ten. V usage is TRBV7-7 and J usage is TRBJ2-7, with 7 bases that match TRBD2. The J call may be incorrect, as the DNA end agrees better with TRBJ2-5. The CDR3 consists of 15 residues. Germline V gene sequence: CDR1 SSHAT, CDR2 FNYEAQ (reference sequence). The DNA for the CDR3 is TGTGCCAGCAGCTTGACGAGCGGGGCCACAGAGACCCAGTACTTC. This sequence encodes CASSLTSGATETQYF.

The chain links TRBV27 to TRBJ2-6, with a possible D match to TRBD1 (6 bases). This CDR3 has 14 residues. The germline V and J ends were trimmed by 5 bases and 4 bases, with 9 bases remaining between them. Per germline, CDR1 MNHEY and CDR2 SMNVEV (reference sequence). DNA for the CDR3: TGTGCCAGCAGTACAGGGACAGGGGCCAACGTCCTGACTTTC. Protein product: CASSTGTGANVLTF.

The rearrangement joins TRBV12-3 or TRBV12-4 to TRBJ2-4, with a tentative D call TRBD1 (6 bases). V lost 6 bases and J 10 bases, leaving 19 bases between the germline ends. The CDR3 consists of 14 residues. The chain's CDR3 is CASRLHRDQGIQYF. The CDR3 coding sequence is TGTGCCAGCAGGCTACACAGGGACCAAGGGATTCAGTACTTC.

The chain joins TRBV28 to TRBJ2-7; 15 bases fit TRBD2. Per germline, CDR1 MDHEN and CDR2 SYDVKM. With V trimmed by 4 bases and J by 3 bases, 7 bases remained unmatched. The CDR3 is 17 amino acids. CDR3 residues: CASSSPGLAGGHYEQYF. The CDR3 coding sequence is TGTGCCAGCAGTTCTCCGGGACTAGCGGGAGGCCACTACGAGCAGTACTTC. The full variable domain, completed using reference TRBV28 and TRBJ2-7, is DVKVTQSSRYLVKRTGEKVFLECVQDMDHENMFWYRQDPGLGLRLIYFSYDVKMKEKGDIPEGYSVSREKKERFSLILESASTNQTSMYLCASSSPGLAGGHYEQYFGPGTRLTVT.

Notes on this clonotype: A read error may account for a junction end that differs from germline. The chain carries TRBV4-3 and TRBJ1-2; D gene uncertain. Looked up from germline, CDR1 is LGHNA and CDR2 is YSLEER. This CDR3 is built from 14 residues. Written as DNA, the CDR3 is TGCGCCAGCACCCAAGATCCGACAAGCTATGGCTACACCTTC. Amino acid sequence: CASTQDPTSYGYTF.

This chain links TRBV7-9 with TRBJ2-7; D is ambiguous. V was shortened by 2 bases and J by 0 bases, with 14 bases between the two germline ends. Germline values: CDR1 SEHNR, CDR2 FQNEAQ (reference sequence). The CDR3 length is 16 residues. For the CDR3, the DNA is TGTGCCAGCAGCTTAAACGTAGGCAGGAGCTCCTACGAGCAGTACTTC. It codes for CASSLNVGRSSYEQYF.

This rearrangement joins TRBV6-5 to TRBJ2-1; 8 nucleotides align to TRBD2. The trim removed 0 bases at V and 12 bases at J, leaving 13 bases unmatched. The CDR3 spans 16 residues. Germline V gives CDR1 MNHEY, CDR2 SVGAGI. The CDR3 region is CASSYSIPGLGTWQFF. The CDR3 coding sequence is TGTGCCAGCAGTTACTCAATACCGGGACTAGGCACGTGGCAGTTCTTC.

This chain joins TRBV12-3 or TRBV12-4 and TRBJ2-5; perhaps TRBD2 as D (6 bases). CDR3 length equals 15 residues. V lost 6 bases to trimming and J lost 5 bases, with 19 bases between them. This CDR3 is CASRIRDWGSETQYF. CDR3 coding DNA: TGTGCCAGCAGGATCCGGGACTGGGGATCGGAGACCCAGTACTTC.

The J gene is TRBJ1-1, the V gene TRBV5-1, with unresolved D. The CDR3 extends over 11 amino acids. CDR1 is SGHRS, CDR2 YFSETQ, per germline. Trimming stripped 3 bases from V and 6 bases from J, with 6 bases between. CDR3 DNA sequence: TGCGCCAGCAGCTCAAGATCTGAAGCTTTCTTT. It yields the protein CASSSRSEAFF.

The rearrangement links TRBV15 to TRBJ2-1; D remains unclear. Germline V CDR1 and CDR2: LNHNV, YYDKDF (reference sequence). Trimming removed 1 base at V and 0 bases at J, with 4 bases between. The CDR3 is 14 residues long. The CDR3: CATSRVSSYNEQFF. The CDR3 coding sequence is TGTGCCACCAGCAGAGTAAGCTCCTACAATGAGCAGTTCTTC.

Comments on this clonotype: The germline gene is not matched at one end of the junction; a read error may be the cause. V usage is TRBV7-2 and J usage is TRBJ1-6, with D hard to call. Germline V gene data show CDR1 as SGHTA and CDR2 as FQGNSA. The CDR3 covers 13 residues. DNA of the CDR3: TGTGCCAGCAGGGAGCACGATAATTCACCCCCCCACTTT. Translated: CASREHDNSPPHF.

The table lists this clonotype with a few counts. The chain combines TRBV28 with TRBJ2-1, with 9 bases aligning to TRBD1. Germline-derived CDR1 and CDR2 are MDHEN and SYDVKM. The CDR3 is made up of 16 amino acids. V lost 2 bases to trimming and J lost 3 bases; unmatched junction nucleotides: 5. CDR3 region: CASSLEGQGFYNEQFF. The CDR3 DNA is TGTGCCAGCAGTTTAGAAGGACAGGGGTTCTACAATGAGCAGTTCTTC.

V gene TRBV5-1 combines with J gene TRBJ2-6; D remains unclear. Per germline, CDR1 SGHRS and CDR2 YFSETQ. The CDR3 consists of 15 residues. V lost 0 bases, J lost 1 base, and 5 bases lay in between. CDR3 sequence: CASSLEASGANVLTF. The CDR3 DNA is TGCGCCAGCAGCTTGGAGGCATCTGGGGCCAACGTCCTGACTTTC.

This chain links TRBV20-1 with TRBJ2-1, with TRBD2 matching over 11 bases. The ends lost 6 bases at V and 3 bases at J; junction bases unmatched: 19. The CDR3 runs to 19 residues. Germline-derived CDR1 and CDR2 are DFQATT and SNEGSKA (reference sequence). The CDR3 coding sequence is TGCAGTGCCGATCTCGTGCTAGCGGGGGGCCTTCCTCTCTACAATGAGCAGTTCTTC. This translates into CSADLVLAGGLPLYNEQFF.

The chain uses TRBV29-1 and TRBJ1-2; tentative D call: TRBD1 (5 bases). Trimming stripped 0 bases from V and 8 bases from J, with 13 bases between. From germline, CDR1 is SQVTM and CDR2 ANQGSEA. This CDR3 is 13 amino acids long. CDR3 protein: CSVEEIGAWGYTF. Written as DNA, the CDR3 is TGCAGCGTTGAAGAGATAGGGGCTTGGGGCTACACCTTC.

This clonotype was detected ten times or more. The chain combines TRBV29-1 with TRBJ1-2, with D tentatively TRBD1 (5 bases). The V gene's germline CDR1 is SQVTM and CDR2 ANQGSEA. The CDR3 sequence is 12 residues long. Trimming stripped 7 bases from V and 4 bases from J, with 13 bases between. CDR3 coding DNA: TGCAGCGCCGGGGACGGGTTCTATGGCTACACCTTC. It encodes CSAGDGFYGYTF.

The CDR3 coding sequence is TGTGCCAGCAGTTTTTTAGGGGGTGCGGGAGATGAGCAGTACTTC. Protein product: CASSFLGGAGDEQYF. The chain recombines TRBV27 with TRBJ2-4; D may be TRBD2 (7 bases). V was pared by 3 bases and J by 13 bases, with 22 bases between. The germline CDR1 and CDR2 sequences are MNHEY and SMNVEV (reference sequence). CDR3 length: 15 residues.

This chain connects TRBV11-2 to TRBJ2-4; 8 bases match TRBD1. Gene TRBJ2-7 matches the end of the DNA better, so the J call may be wrong. The V gene's germline CDR1 is SGHAT and CDR2 FQNNGV. The CDR3 totals 15 residues. DNA for the CDR3: TGTGCCAGCAGCTTTTCAGGGGGCATCGACTACGAGCAGTACTTC. The encoded protein is CASSFSGGIDYEQYF.